This is a list of T cell receptor beta chains from one sample in a study of blood T cell repertoires in COVID-19. Generated by immunoSEQ multiplex PCR, the TCRdb table keeps only in-frame clones and is missing some. The sample consists of 490,000 or so clones, roughly nine tenths of them appearing once. The source material was PBMCs or T cells enriched from blood (not recorded which). These receptor sequences come from a woman in her sixties who had recovered from COVID-19. The CDR3 runs from the conserved cysteine through the conserved F or W. Each record gives: clone size, D gene, J gene, V gene, CDR3 protein. The D gene is left open where the match is weak. Clone size is shown for a subset of rows, as once, few, many or a class of expanded clone.

.	TRBD1	TRBJ1-2	TRBV19	CASSAGQGYGYTF
.	.	TRBJ1-1	TRBV19	CASSIRAGWEEGNTEAFF
.	TRBD1	TRBJ1-6	TRBV10-3	CAITPTGGGTPLHF
.	.	TRBJ1-1	TRBV6-6	CASSDTRSGTEAFF
.	.	TRBJ1-2	TRBV7-2	CASSSTAFNYGYTF
.	TRBD2	TRBJ2-6	TRBV19	CASSSYSGGAAGANVLTF
.	TRBD2	TRBJ2-3	TRBV19	CASSIQAGGSDTQYF
once	TRBD1	TRBJ1-2	TRBV2	CASSEQVPLWGSVRQGPDYGYTF
.	.	TRBJ1-1	TRBV6-1	CASSENSNTEAFF
once	TRBD1	TRBJ1-5	TRBV30	CAWNRQGNQPQHF
once	.	TRBJ1-3	TRBV27	CASSFAVASGNTIYF
.	TRBD1	TRBJ1-5	TRBV7-4	CASSPRDRRGQPQHF
.	TRBD1	TRBJ1-1	TRBV19	CASNYGQGITEAFF
.	TRBD1	TRBJ1-2	TRBV27	CASSSPGQGIGRGYTF
.	.	TRBJ1-3	TRBV3-1/TRBV3-2	CASSHPAGNTIYF
.	.	TRBJ1-4	TRBV18	CASSLDRKGNEKLFF
.	.	TRBJ1-1	TRBV4-1	CASSQAGGRAGNTEAFF
.	TRBD2	TRBJ2-7	TRBV14	CASSPGLAYEQYF
once	TRBD2	TRBJ2-2	TRBV5-1	CASSVLAGPPGELFF
.	TRBD2	TRBJ2-3	TRBV4-2	CASSQDRTSRDTQYF
.	TRBD1	TRBJ1-1	TRBV7-9	CASSRTPTGVGTEAFF
.	TRBD2	TRBJ2-1	TRBV27	CASPTPPTSGGAGEDYNEQFF
.	.	TRBJ1-5	TRBV15	CATSRGRGGESNQPQHF
.	TRBD2	TRBJ2-3	TRBV3-1/TRBV3-2	CASSHERGGRDTQYF
.	TRBD1	TRBJ1-6	TRBV6-5	CASSFGTVDSPLHF
few	.	TRBJ2-2	TRBV2	CARETANTGELFF
.	TRBD1	TRBJ1-5	TRBV19	CASTGWTGHNQPQHF
.	.	TRBJ2-5	TRBV19	CASTRRGQGWETQYF
.	TRBD1	TRBJ1-6	TRBV12-3/TRBV12-4	CASSSNRGPLHF
.	TRBD2	TRBJ2-5	TRBV30	CAWDVAGIETQYF
.	.	TRBJ1-2	TRBV7-9	CASSLASVHYGYTF
.	.	TRBJ1-1	TRBV29-1	CSVTWGTRTEAFF
.	.	TRBJ1-5	TRBV12-5	CASAQGIQPQHF
.	TRBD1	TRBJ1-2	TRBV24-1	CAISTGSEGYTF
once	.	TRBJ1-6	TRBV11-2	CASSLDRYNSPLHF
.	TRBD2	TRBJ2-1	TRBV19	CASSPRPGTSGGAAYNEQFF
.	TRBD2	TRBJ2-1	TRBV13	CASSTLAGGRNEQFF